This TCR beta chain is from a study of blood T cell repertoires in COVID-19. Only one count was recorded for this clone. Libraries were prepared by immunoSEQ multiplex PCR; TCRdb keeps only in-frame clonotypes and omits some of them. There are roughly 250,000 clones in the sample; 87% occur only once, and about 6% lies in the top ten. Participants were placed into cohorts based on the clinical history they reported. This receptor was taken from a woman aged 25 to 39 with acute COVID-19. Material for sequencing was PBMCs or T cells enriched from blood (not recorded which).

This CDR3 is CASRTDRGSDGYTF. In DNA form, the CDR3 reads TGTGCCAGCAGAACAGACAGGGGCTCAGATGGCTACACCTTC. The genes are TRBV3-1 (or the pseudogene TRBV3-2) and TRBJ1-2, with 8 bases aligning to TRBD1. Germline CDR1 is LGHDT and CDR2 is YNNKEL (reference sequence). The junction had 9 bases not matched to a gene; V was cut back by 6 bases and J by 6 bases. This CDR3 has 14 residues.